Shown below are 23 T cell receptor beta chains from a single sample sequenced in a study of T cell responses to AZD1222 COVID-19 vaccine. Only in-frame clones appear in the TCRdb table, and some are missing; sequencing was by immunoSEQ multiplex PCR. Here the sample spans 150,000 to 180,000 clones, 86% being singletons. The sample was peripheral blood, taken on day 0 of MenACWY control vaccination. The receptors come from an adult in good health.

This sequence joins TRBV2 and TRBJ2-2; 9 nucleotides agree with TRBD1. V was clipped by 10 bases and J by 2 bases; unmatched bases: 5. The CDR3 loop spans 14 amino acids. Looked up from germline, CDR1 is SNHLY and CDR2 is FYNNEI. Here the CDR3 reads CATGTGTNTGELFF. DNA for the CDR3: TGTGCCACAGGGACAGGGACCAACACCGGGGAGCTGTTTTTT.

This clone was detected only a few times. The chain's CDR3 is CAAKREASYNEQFF. The CDR3 DNA reads as TGTGCCGCTAAGCGGGAGGCATCCTACAATGAGCAGTTCTTC. The genes are TRBV6-6 and TRBJ2-1, with 9 bases matching TRBD2. V lost 11 bases to trimming and J lost 1 base; unmatched junction nucleotides: 6. The CDR3 totals 14 residues. The germline V gene has CDR1 MNHNY and CDR2 SVGAGI (reference sequence).

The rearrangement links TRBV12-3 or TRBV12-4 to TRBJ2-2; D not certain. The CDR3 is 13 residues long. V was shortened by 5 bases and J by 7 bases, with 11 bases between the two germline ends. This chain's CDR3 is CASSNPRSGELFF. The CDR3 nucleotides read TGTGCCAGCAGTAACCCCAGGAGCGGGGAGCTGTTTTTT.

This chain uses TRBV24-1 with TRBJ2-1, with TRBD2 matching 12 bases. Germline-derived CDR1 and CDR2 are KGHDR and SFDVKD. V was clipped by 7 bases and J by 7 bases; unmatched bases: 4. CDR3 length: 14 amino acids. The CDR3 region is CATSLTSGSNEQFF. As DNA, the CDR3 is TGTGCCACCAGCCTGACTAGCGGGAGTAATGAGCAGTTCTTC.

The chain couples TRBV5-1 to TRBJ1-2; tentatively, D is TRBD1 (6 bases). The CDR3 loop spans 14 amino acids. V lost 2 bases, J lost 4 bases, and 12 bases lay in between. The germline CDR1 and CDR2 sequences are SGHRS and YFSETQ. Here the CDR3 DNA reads TGCGCCAGCAGCTTCTCCACAGGGATCTATGGCTACACCTTC. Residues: CASSFSTGIYGYTF.

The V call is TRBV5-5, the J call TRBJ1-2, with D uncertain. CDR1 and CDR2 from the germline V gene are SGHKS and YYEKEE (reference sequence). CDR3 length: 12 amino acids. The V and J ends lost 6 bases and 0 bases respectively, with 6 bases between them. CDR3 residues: CASNRANYGYTF. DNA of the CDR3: TGTGCCAGCAATAGGGCTAACTATGGCTACACCTTC.

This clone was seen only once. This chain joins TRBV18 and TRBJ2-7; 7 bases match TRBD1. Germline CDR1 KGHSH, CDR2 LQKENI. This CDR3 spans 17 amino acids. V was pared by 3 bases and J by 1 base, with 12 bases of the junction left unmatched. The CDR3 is CASSPLPGQAPSYEQYF. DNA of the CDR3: TGTGCCAGCTCACCTCTACCCGGACAGGCCCCTTCCTACGAGCAGTACTTC.

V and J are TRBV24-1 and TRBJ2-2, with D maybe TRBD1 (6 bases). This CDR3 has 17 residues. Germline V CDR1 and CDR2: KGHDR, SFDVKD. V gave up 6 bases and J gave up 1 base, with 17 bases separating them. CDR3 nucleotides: TGTGCCACCAGTTCAGGGGCCTACCTCGAGAACACCGGGGAGCTGTTTTTT. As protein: CATSSGAYLENTGELFF.

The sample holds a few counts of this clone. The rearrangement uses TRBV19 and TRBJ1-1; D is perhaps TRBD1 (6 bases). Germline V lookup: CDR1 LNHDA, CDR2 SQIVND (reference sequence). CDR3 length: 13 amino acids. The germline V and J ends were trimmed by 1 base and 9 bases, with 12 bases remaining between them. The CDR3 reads CASSIGTVPKAFF. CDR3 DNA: TGTGCCAGTAGTATAGGGACAGTACCAAAAGCTTTCTTT.

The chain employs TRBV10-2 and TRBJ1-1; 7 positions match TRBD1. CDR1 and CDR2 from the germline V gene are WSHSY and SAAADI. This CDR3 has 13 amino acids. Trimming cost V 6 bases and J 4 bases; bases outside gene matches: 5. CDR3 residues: CASRGTAVTEAFF. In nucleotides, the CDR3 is TGCGCCAGCAGAGGGACAGCAGTCACTGAAGCTTTCTTT.

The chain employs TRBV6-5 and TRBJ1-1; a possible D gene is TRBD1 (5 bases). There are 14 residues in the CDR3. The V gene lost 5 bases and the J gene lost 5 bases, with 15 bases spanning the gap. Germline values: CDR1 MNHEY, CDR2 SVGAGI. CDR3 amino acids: CASSSEGEGTEAFF. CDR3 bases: TGTGCCAGCAGTAGCGAGGGCGAGGGGACTGAAGCTTTCTTT.

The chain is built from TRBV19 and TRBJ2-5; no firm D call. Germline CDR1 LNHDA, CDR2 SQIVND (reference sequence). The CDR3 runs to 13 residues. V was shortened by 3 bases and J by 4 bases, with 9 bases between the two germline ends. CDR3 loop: CASSIRWGETQYF. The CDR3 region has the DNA TGTGCCAGTAGTATTAGGTGGGGAGAGACCCAGTACTTC.

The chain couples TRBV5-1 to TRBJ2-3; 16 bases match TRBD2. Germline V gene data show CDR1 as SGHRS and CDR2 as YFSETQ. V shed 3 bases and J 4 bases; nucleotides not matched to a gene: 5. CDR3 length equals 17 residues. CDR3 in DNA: TGCGCCAGCAGCTCCCCCGGGACTAGCGGGAGGGCAGATACGCAGTATTTT. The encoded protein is CASSSPGTSGRADTQYF. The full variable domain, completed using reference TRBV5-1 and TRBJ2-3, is KAGVTQTPRYLIKTRGQQVTLSCSPISGHRSVSWYQQTPGQGLQFLFEYFSETQRNKGNFPGRFSGRQFSNSRSEMNVSTLELGDSALYLCASSSPGTSGRADTQYFGPGTRLTVL.

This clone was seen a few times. CDR3 sequence reads: CASGLARGQGSNQPQHF. The CDR3 region has the DNA TGTGCTAGTGGTTTGGCACGGGGACAGGGAAGCAATCAGCCCCAGCATTTT. The chain is built from TRBV12-5 and TRBJ1-5, with 9 bases identical to TRBD1. Germline V gene data show CDR1 as LGHNT and CDR2 as FRNRAP. The CDR3 totals 17 residues. Germline trimming cut 1 base from V and 1 base from J; bases unmatched to any gene: 5.

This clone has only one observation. CDR3 amino acids: CASSDSSYEQYV. Written as DNA, the CDR3 is TGTGCCAGCAGTGACAGCTCCTACGAGCAGTACGTC. The chain recombines TRBV28 with TRBJ2-7, with a tentative D call TRBD1 (5 bases). The V end lost 5 bases, the J end lost 0 bases, and 5 bases lay between the germline ends. The CDR3 runs 12 residues. Germline assignment: CDR1 MDHEN and CDR2 SYDVKM.

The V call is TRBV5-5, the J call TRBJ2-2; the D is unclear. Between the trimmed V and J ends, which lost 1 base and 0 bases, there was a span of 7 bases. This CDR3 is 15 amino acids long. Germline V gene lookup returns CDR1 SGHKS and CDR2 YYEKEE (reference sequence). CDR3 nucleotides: TGTGCCAGCAGCTTGAACAGAGCGAACACCGGGGAGCTGTTTTTT. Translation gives CASSLNRANTGELFF.

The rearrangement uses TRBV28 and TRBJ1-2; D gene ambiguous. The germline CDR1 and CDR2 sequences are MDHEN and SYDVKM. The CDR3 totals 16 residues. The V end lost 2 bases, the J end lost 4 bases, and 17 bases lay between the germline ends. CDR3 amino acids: CASSLNYPRLLYGYTF. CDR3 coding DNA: TGTGCCAGCAGTTTAAATTACCCCCGACTTCTCTATGGCTACACCTTC.

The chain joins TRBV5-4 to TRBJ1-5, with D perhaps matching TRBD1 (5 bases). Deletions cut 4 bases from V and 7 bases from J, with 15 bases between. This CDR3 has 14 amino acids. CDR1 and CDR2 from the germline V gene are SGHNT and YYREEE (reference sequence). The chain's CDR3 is CASSAGPSEQPQHF. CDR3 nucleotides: TGTGCCAGCAGCGCGGGACCCTCGGAGCAGCCCCAGCATTTT.

The CDR3 spells CASSLRPRSGRGYTF. CDR3 coding DNA: TGTGCCAGCAGCTTACGACCCCGCAGCGGGCGTGGCTACACCTTC. This sequence joins TRBV11-2 and TRBJ1-2; D is ambiguous. From germline, CDR1 is SGHAT and CDR2 FQNNGV. The CDR3 totals 15 residues. Trimming cost V 2 bases and J 7 bases, with 17 bases left between them.

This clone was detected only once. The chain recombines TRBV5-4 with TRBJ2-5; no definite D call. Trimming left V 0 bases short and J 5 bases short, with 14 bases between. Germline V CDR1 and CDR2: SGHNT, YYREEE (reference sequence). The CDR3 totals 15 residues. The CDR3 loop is CASSLGVSTGETQYF. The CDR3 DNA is TGTGCCAGCAGCTTGGGTGTCTCAACTGGGGAGACCCAGTACTTC.

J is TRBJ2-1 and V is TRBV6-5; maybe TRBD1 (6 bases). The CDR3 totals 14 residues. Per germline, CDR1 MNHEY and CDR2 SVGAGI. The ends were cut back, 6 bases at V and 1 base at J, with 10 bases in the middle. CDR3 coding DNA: TGTGCCAGCAGGAGGGGGAGTTCCTACAATGAGCAGTTCTTC. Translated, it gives CASRRGSSYNEQFF.

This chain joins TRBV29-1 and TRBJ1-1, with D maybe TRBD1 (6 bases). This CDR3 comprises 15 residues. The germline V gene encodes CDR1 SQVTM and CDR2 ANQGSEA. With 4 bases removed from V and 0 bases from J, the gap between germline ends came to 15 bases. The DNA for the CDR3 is TGCAGCGTTGGAGGGGGATGGGGGATGAACACTGAAGCTTTCTTT. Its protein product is CSVGGGWGMNTEAFF. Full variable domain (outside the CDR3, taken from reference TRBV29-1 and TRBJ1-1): SAVISQKPSRDICQRGTSLTIQCQVDSQVTMMFWYRQQPGQSLTLIATANQGSEATYESGFVIDKFPISRPNLTFSTLTVSNMSPEDSSIYLCSVGGGWGMNTEAFFGQGTRLTVV.

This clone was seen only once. The CDR3 bases are TGTGCCAGCAGCCGCGTGGGGCTGGACACCATATATTTT. It yields the protein CASSRVGLDTIYF. The rearrangement joins TRBV5-5 to TRBJ1-3; D is possibly TRBD1 (5 bases). Looked up from germline, CDR1 is SGHKS and CDR2 is YYEKEE (reference sequence). The CDR3 sequence is 13 residues long. V was trimmed by 4 bases and J by 8 bases, leaving 13 bases between them.